This TCR beta chain was obtained from a study of T cell responses to AZD1222 COVID-19 vaccine. Study-wide results and caveats: It was only after the peak T cell response that any repertoires were sampled. Following two doses of AZD1222, Spike-specific TCR breadth and depth rose. Unmutated variant regions are reportedly targeted by nearly half of spike-specific TCRs. Baseline seropositivity occurred in only six or seven AZD1222 recipients.

Germline loops: CDR1 MDHEN, CDR2 SYDVKM. V lost 6 bases and J lost 8, with 17 bases in between. The CDR3 extends over 14 amino acids. As concerns this clone: Its antigen is as yet unknown.

Measured with immunoSEQ multiplex PCR; TCRdb has only the in-frame clones, and not every one. This sample has 150,000 to 200,000 clones, with over 80% found just once. This TCR derives from an adult in good health. The rearrangement links TRBV28 to TRBJ1-5; tentative D call: TRBD1 (5 bases). Sequencing was performed on peripheral blood, taken on day 0 of MenACWY control vaccination. In DNA, the CDR3 is TGTGCCAGCAGCTCCGGGCAGGGCACGGAGCCCCAGCATTTT. Amino acids: CASSSGQGTEPQHF.